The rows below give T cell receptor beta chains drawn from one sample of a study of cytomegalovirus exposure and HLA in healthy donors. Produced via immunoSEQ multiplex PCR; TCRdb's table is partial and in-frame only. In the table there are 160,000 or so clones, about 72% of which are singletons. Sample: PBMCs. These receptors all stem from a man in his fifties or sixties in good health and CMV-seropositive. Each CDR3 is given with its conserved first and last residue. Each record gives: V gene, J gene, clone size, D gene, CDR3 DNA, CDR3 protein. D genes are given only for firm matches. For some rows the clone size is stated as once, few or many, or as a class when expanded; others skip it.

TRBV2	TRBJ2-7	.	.	TGTGCCAGCAGTGATAGTTTCGGAGGACAGATCTACGAGCAGTACTTC	CASSDSFGGQIYEQYF
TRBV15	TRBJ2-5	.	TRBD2	TGTGCCACCAGCAACCCCGGGACTAGCATTCAAGAGACCCAGTACTTC	CATSNPGTSIQETQYF
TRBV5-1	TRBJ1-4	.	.	TGCGCCAGCAGCCCGACAGGCGATAATGAAAAACTGTTTTTT	CASSPTGDNEKLFF
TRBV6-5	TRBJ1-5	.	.	TGTGCCAGCAGTGTCGACGGAGGAGGAAATCAGCCCCAGCATTTT	CASSVDGGGNQPQHF
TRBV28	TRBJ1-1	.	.	TGTGCCAGCAGTTTAGCCAGATACACTGAAGCTTTCTTT	CASSLARYTEAFF
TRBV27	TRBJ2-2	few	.	TGTGCCAGCAGTTTAAGGGGCATGAACACCGGGGAGCTGTTTTTT	CASSLRGMNTGELFF
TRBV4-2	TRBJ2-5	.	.	TGTGCCAGCAGCCAAGAGCTTGCGGATATAGAGACCCAGTACTTC	CASSQELADIETQYF
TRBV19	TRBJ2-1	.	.	TGTGCCAGTAGTATGCAGGGGAGCTCCTACAATGAGCAGTTCTTC	CASSMQGSSYNEQFF
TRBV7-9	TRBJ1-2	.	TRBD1	TGTGCCAGCAGCTTCGGGACAGAGAATTATGGCTACACCTTC	CASSFGTENYGYTF
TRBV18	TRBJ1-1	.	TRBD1	TGTGCCAGCTCTCCACTCACAGGGGGTGGAATGAACACTGAAGCTTTCTTT	CASSPLTGGGMNTEAFF
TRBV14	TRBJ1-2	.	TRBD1	TGTGCCAGCAGCCCCAGGACAGGGGCTAACTATGGCTACACCTTC	CASSPRTGANYGYTF
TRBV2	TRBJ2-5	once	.	TGTGCCAGCAGTGGGGTCACAGGGAAGGAGACCCAGTACTTC	CASSGVTGKETQYF
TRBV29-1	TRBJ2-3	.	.	TGCAGCGTTGCGGCTAGCGTGGGCACAGATACGCAGTATTTT	CSVAASVGTDTQYF
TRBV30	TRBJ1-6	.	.	TGTGCCTGGGCAGGGGACTATAATTCACCCCTCCACTTT	CAWAGDYNSPLHF
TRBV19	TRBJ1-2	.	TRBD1	TGTGCCAGTAGTAGGGGACAGCTCTATGGCTACACCTTC	CASSRGQLYGYTF
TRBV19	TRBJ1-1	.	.	TGTGCCAGTAGTTGGACTGAAGACACTGAAGCTTTCTTT	CASSWTEDTEAFF
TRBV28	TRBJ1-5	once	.	TGTGCCAGCATCCCCCCGGGTGGTTATAGCAATCAGCCCCAGCATTTT	CASIPPGGYSNQPQHF
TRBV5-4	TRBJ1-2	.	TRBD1	TGTGCCAGCAGTCATTATGACAGGGTTAATTATGGCTACACCTTC	CASSHYDRVNYGYTF
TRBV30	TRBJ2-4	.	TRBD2	TGTGCCTGGAGTCAGTTTAGCGGGGTCAAAAACATTCAGTACTTC	CAWSQFSGVKNIQYF
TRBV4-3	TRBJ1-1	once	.	TGCGCCAGCAGCCAAGGCGGCAACGCGAACACTGAAGCTTTCTTT	CASSQGGNANTEAFF
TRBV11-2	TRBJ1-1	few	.	TGTGCCAGCAGCTTAGAGGCGAACACTGAAGCTTTCTTT	CASSLEANTEAFF
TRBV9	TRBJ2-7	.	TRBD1	TGTGCCAGCAGCCCAGGGGACAGGCTCTACGAGCAGTACTTC	CASSPGDRLYEQYF
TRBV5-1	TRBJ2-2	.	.	TGCGCCAGCAGCTTCGGGCAGGACTCGAACACCGGGGAGCTGTTTTTT	CASSFGQDSNTGELFF
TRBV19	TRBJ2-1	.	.	TGTGCCAGTAGTATCGGGTACGACTCGGAGCAGTTCTTC	CASSIGYDSEQFF
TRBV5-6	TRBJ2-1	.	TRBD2	TGTGCCAGCAGCTTGTTGGGTAGCGGGGGGGCCGATGAGCAGTTCTTC	CASSLLGSGGADEQFF
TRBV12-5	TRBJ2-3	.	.	TGTGCTAGTGGTTTATCAGGGTCCCACACAGATACGCAGTATTTT	CASGLSGSHTDTQYF
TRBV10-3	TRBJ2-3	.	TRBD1	TGTGCCATCAGGCCCTCGACAGGGGCAGATACGCAGTATTTT	CAIRPSTGADTQYF
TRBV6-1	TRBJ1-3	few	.	TGTGCCAGCAGTGCACGGGGCTCTGGAAACACCATATATTTT	CASSARGSGNTIYF
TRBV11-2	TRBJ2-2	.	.	TGTGCCAGCGCTGGGCAGGTTAACACCGGGGAGCTGTTTTTT	CASAGQVNTGELFF
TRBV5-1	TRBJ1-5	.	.	TGCGCCAGCAGCTTGGTGGGGGGGCGTGGGCAGCCCCAGCATTTT	CASSLVGGRGQPQHF
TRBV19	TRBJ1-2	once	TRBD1	TGTGCCAGTAGTATAGATCCGCGACAGGGGTTTAATGGCTACACCTTC	CASSIDPRQGFNGYTF
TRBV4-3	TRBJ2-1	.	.	TGCGCCAGCAGCCAAGATTTCTTGTCGGGGAATGAGCAGTTCTTC	CASSQDFLSGNEQFF
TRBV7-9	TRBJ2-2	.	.	TGTGCCAGCAGCAAGAGTGAGAACACCGGGGAGCTGTTTTTT	CASSKSENTGELFF
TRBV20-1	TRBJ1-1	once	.	TGCAGTGCTCCCCAAAACAGGGAAGCTTTCTTT	CSAPQNREAFF
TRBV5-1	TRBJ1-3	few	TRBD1	TGCGCCAGCAGCGTCGACAGGGGTGGAAACACCATATATTTT	CASSVDRGGNTIYF
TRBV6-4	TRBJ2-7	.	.	TGTGCCAGCAGTAACAGGGTTCACGAGCAGTACTTC	CASSNRVHEQYF
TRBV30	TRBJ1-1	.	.	TGTGCCTGGGCCCCAACAATGAACACTGAAGCTTTCTTT	CAWAPTMNTEAFF
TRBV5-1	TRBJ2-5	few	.	TGCGCCAGCGTTCCGGGAGATCAAGAGACCCAGTACTTC	CASVPGDQETQYF
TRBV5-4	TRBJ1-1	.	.	TGTGCCAGCAGCTTTGGGGTGGGGGGCACTGAAGCTTTCTTT	CASSFGVGGTEAFF
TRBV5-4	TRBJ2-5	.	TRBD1	TGTGCCAGCAGCTGGGACAGGGCTAATCAAGAGACCCAGTACTTC	CASSWDRANQETQYF
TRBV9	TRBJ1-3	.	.	TGTGCCAGCAGCGTAATGGGGAGCTCTGGAAACACCATATATTTT	CASSVMGSSGNTIYF
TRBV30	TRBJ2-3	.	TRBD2	TGTGCCTGGAGTGTACTAGCGGGGGGTGGGACGCAGTATTTT	CAWSVLAGGGTQYF
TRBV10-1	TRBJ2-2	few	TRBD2	TGCGCCAGCACAGCAGGCCTAGCGGGAGCCACCGGGGAGCTGTTTTTT	CASTAGLAGATGELFF
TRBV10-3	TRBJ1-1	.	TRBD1	TGTGCCATCAGAGACAGGGTGGGAGCTTTCTTT	CAIRDRVGAFF
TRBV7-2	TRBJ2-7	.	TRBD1	TGTGCCAGCAGCTTAGAGGGACAGGGGGCGGGCGAGCAGTACTTC	CASSLEGQGAGEQYF
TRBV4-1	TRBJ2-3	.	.	TGCGCCAGCAGCCAAGACGGGGTAGCAGCAGATACGCAGTATTTT	CASSQDGVAADTQYF
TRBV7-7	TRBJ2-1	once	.	TGTGCTAGCAGCTTAGATTCGGGGGACAATGAGCAGTTCTTC	CASSLDSGDNEQFF
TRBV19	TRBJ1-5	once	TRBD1	TGTGCCAGTAGTTTGGACAGGTGGAGCCAGCCCCAGCATTTT	CASSLDRWSQPQHF
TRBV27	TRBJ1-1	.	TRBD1	TGTGCCAGCAGTCCCAGACAGGGGGCGTGGTCGGACACTGAAGCTTTCTTT	CASSPRQGAWSDTEAFF
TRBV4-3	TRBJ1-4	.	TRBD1	TGCGCCAGCAGCCGCAACAGGGGGCCTAATGAAAAACTGTTTTTT	CASSRNRGPNEKLFF
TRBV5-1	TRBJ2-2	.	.	TGCGCCAGCAGCTGGGGAGACTACAACACCGGGGAGCTGTTTTTT	CASSWGDYNTGELFF
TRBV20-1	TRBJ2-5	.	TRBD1	TGCAGTACCGACAGGGGAGAGACCCAGTACTTC	CSTDRGETQYF
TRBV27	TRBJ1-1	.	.	TGTGCCAGCAGTCCTAGCCGGGGGTACACTGAAGCTTTCTTT	CASSPSRGYTEAFF
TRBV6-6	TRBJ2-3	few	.	TGTGCCAGCAGTTACAGGGACTCCACAGATACGCAGTATTTT	CASSYRDSTDTQYF
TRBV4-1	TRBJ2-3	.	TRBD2	TGCGCCAGCAGTTCCCGGGAGCGGGGGGGAACAGATACGCAGTATTTT	CASSSRERGGTDTQYF